This T cell receptor beta chain appears in the sequencing data of a study of cytomegalovirus exposure and HLA in healthy donors. General observations from the study: In vitro work confirmed that a few CMV-associated chains recognize CMV antigens. The tendency of first-cohort TCR clusters to co-occur in the 90 to 150 validation repertoires emerged from a later analysis.

For this clone: Antigen: not known.

This CDR3 comprises 15 residues. The germline CDR1 and CDR2 sequences are SGHTS and YDEGEE. V lost 0 bases and J 4 bases, leaving 13 bases between the germline ends. Sequencing used immunoSEQ multiplex PCR; TCRdb keeps in-frame clones, though not all of them. Among 150,000 to 200,000 clones listed, about 86% were seen once. The specimen sequenced was PBMCs. The sequence derives from a woman aged 18-30 years in good health and CMV-seropositive. The rearrangement joins TRBV5-8 to TRBJ1-1; D gene unclear. Here the CDR3 reads CASSLDVRGSTEAFF. CDR3 nucleotides: TGTGCCAGCAGCTTGGATGTTAGAGGATCCACTGAAGCTTTCTTT.